This entry describes one TCR beta chain. Its antigen is as yet unknown. The sample belongs to a study of identical twins. The length of the CDR3 is 17 residues. With V trimmed by 1 base and J by 2 bases, 6 bases remained unmatched. Germline CDR1 reads SGHVS; CDR2 reads FNYEAQ. A single record per CDR3 protein comes from TCRdb applying MiXCR to the 5' RACE reads. The sample has some 1,600,000 distinct CDR3 sequences; about 30% are singletons. Study outcomes and limitations: Researchers reported excess low generation probability among twin-shared out-of-frame alpha sequences.

The specimen was cord blood. The TCR sequence derives from a newborn girl in good health. The chain has TRBV7-6 and TRBJ2-3; 10 bases are a match to TRBD2. The CDR3 protein is CASSLVQLAGLTDTQYF. The CDR3 nucleotides are TGTGCCAGCAGCTTAGTACAACTAGCGGGACTCACAGATACGCAGTATTTT.